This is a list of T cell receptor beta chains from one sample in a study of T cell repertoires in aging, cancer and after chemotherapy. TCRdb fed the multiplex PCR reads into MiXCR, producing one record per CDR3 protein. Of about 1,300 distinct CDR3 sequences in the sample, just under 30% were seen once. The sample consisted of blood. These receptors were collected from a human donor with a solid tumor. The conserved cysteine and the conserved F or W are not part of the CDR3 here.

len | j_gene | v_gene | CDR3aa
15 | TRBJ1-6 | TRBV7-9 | ASSQARDASRGSPLH
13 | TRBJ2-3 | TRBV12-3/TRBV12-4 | ASGPNSGGGDTQY
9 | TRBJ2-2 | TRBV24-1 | ATSGTGELF
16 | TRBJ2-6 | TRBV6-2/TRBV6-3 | ASSPRQGGVSGANVLT
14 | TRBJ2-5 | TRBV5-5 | ASSPPAGLLQETQY
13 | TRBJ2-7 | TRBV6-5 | ASSPLAGQGNEQY
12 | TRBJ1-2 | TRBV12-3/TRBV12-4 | ASSSTGGSYGYT
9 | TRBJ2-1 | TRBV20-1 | SARTSYEQF
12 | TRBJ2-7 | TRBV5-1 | ASSETGFQGEQY
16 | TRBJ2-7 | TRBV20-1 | SARDLSRKAGAPYEQY
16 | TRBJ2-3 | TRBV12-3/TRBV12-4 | ASSFVLLAGGPRDTQY
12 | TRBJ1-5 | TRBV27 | ASSLSTQNQPQH
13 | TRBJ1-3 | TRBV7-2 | ASSPQGTSGNTIY
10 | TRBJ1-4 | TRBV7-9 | ASSLHEGKLF
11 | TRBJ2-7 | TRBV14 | ASSQDLGVEQY
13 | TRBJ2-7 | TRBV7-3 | ASSLTGAFSDEQY
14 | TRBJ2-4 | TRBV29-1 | SVGTSGGMAKNIQY
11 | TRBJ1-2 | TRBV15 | ATQRGAGYGYT
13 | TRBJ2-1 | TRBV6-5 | ASSQLAGGLNEQF
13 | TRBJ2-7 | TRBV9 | ASSAGLVGLNEQY
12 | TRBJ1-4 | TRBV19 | ASRNPLTNEKLF
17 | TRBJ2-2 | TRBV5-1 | ASSPGGTSGRRDTGELF
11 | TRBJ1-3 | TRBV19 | ASRGRVGNTIY
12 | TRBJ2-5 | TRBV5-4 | ASRTEGGSQTQY
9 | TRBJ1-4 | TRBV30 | ASPANEKLF
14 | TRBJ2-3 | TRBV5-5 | ASSSGTGQYTDTQY